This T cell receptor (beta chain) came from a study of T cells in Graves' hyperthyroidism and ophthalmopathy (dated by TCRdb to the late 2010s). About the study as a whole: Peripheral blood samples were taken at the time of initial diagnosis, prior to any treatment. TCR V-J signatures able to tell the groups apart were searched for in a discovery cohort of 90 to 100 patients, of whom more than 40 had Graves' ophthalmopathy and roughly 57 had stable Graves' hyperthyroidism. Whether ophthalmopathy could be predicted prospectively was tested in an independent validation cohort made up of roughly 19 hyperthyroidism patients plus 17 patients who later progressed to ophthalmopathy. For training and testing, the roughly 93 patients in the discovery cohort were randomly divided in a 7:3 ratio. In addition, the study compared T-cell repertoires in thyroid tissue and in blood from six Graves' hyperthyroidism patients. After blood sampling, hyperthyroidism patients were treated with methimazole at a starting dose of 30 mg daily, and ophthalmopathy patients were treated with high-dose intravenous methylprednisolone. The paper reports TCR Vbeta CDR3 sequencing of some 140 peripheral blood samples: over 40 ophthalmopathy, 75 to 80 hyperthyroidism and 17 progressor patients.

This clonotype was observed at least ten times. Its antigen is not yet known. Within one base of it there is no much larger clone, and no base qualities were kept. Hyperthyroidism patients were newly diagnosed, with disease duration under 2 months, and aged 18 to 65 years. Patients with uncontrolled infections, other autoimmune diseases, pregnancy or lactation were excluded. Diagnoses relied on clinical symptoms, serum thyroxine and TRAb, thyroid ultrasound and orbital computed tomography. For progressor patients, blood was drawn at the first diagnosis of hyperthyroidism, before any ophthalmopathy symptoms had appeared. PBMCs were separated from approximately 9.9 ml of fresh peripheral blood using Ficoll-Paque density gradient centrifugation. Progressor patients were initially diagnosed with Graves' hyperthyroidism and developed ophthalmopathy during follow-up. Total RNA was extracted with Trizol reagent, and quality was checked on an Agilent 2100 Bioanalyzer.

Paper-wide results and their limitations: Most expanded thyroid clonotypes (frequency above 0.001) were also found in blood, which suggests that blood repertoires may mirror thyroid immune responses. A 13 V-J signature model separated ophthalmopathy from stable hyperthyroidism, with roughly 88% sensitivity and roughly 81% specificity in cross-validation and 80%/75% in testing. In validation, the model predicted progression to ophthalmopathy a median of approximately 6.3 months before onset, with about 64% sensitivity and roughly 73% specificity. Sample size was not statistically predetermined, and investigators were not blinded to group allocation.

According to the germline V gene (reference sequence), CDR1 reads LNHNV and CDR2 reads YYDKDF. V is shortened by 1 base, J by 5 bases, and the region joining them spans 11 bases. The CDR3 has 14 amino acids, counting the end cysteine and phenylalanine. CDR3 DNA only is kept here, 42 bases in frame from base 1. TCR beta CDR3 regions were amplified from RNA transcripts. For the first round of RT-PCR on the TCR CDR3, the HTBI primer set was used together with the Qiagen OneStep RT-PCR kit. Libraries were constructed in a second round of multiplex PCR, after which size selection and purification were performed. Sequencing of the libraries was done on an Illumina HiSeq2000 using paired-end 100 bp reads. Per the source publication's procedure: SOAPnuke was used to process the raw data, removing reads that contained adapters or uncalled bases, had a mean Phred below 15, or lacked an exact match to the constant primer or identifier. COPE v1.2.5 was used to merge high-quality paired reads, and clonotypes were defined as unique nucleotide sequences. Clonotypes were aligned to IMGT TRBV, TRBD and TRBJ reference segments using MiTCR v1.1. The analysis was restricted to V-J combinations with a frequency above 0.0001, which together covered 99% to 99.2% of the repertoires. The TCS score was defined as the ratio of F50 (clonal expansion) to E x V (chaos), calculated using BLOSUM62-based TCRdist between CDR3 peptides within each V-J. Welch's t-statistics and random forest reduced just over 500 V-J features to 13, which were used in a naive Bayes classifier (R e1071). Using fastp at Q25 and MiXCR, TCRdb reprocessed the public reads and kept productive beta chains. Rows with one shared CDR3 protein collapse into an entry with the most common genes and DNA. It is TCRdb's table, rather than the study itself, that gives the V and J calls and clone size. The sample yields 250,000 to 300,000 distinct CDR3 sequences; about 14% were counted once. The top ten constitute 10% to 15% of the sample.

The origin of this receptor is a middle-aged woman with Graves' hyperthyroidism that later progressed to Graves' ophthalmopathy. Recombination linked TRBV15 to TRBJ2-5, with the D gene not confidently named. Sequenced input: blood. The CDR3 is CATSRGSPWETQYF. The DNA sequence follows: TGTGCCACCAGCAGAGGTTCCCCGTGGGAGACCCAGTACTTC.